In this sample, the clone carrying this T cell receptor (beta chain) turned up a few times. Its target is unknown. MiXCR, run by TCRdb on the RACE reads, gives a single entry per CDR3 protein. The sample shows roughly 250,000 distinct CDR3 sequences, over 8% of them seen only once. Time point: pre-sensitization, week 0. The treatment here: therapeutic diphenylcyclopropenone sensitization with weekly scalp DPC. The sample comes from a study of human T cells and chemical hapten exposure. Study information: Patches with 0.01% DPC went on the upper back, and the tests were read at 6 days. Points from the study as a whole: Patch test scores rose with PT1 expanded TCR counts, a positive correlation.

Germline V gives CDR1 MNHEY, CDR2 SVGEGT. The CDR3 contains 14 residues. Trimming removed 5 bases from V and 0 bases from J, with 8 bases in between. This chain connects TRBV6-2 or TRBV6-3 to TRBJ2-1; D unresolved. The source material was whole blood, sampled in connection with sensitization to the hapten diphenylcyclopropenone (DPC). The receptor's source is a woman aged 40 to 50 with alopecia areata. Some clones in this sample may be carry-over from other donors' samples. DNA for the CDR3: TGTGCCAGCAGTACCACCTCCTCCTACAATGAGCAGTTCTTC. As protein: CASSTTSSYNEQFF.